What follows are 3 T cell receptor beta chains derived from one specimen sequenced in a study of T cells in Graves' hyperthyroidism and ophthalmopathy. From RNA transcripts, TCR beta CDR3 regions were amplified. First-round RT-PCR of the TCR CDR3 relied on the HTBI primer set. TCRdb passed the multiplex PCR reads through MiXCR, listing each CDR3 protein once. This table has 620,000 or so distinct CDR3 sequences, about 14% appearing once. The sequencing input was blood. The receptors come from a woman aged 45-65 years with Graves' ophthalmopathy.

V gene TRBV20-1 combines with J gene TRBJ2-5; 10 bases align to TRBD2. The trim removed 7 bases at V and 5 bases at J, leaving 7 bases unmatched. In germline, CDR1 is DFQATT, CDR2 SNEGSKA (reference sequence). The CDR3 length is 13 residues. CDR3 in DNA: TGCAGTGTACCAGCGGGAGGGCCGGAGACCCAGTACTTC. Translation: CSVPAGGPETQYF.

This rearrangement joins TRBV30 to TRBJ2-1; D is undetermined. Germline values: CDR1 GTSNPN, CDR2 SVGIG (reference sequence). The CDR3 covers 12 residues. V shed 4 bases and J shed 15 bases, with 19 bases lying between them. CDR3 sequence (DNA): TGTGCCTGGACCCGCAACTTGCGCCCAGGGTTCTTC. Its protein product is CAWTRNLRPGFF. The entire variable domain, with the rest obtained from reference TRBV30 and TRBJ2-1, is as follows: SQTIHQWPATLVQPVGSPLSLECTVEGTSNPNLYWYRQAAGRGLQLLFYSVGIGQISSEVPQNLSASRPQDRQFILSSKKLLLSDSGFYLCAWTRNLRPGFFGPGTRLTVL.

This chain links TRBV9 with TRBJ2-2, with D tentatively TRBD1 (5 bases). CDR3 length: 15 amino acids. Trimming shortened V by 0 bases and J by 6 bases, and 12 bases separated the two germline ends. In germline, CDR1 is SGDLS, CDR2 YYNGEE. The chain's CDR3 is CASSVGRVGPGELFF. The CDR3 DNA follows: TGTGCCAGCAGCGTAGGCAGGGTTGGTCCCGGGGAGCTGTTTTTT.